Below are 2 T cell receptor beta chains sequenced from a single sample in a study of blood T cell repertoires in COVID-19. This table comes from immunoSEQ multiplex PCR, and its TCRdb copy is limited to in-frame clones, with some not included. The data contain a few hundred thousand clones, more than 80% of them singletons. Sequencing input: peripheral blood. The receptors here all came from a woman younger than 45 with COVID-19, enrolled during active disease.

The rearrangement joins TRBV15 to TRBJ2-5, with 11 bases fitting TRBD2. CDR1 and CDR2 (germline): LNHNV, YYDKDF (reference sequence). V gave up 1 base and J gave up 4 bases; unmatched junction bases: 20. This CDR3 contains 21 residues. CDR3 DNA sequence: TGTGCCACCAGCAGAGTTTTGCACGCGAGGCGAACTAGCGGGAGAGGAGAGACCCAGTACTTC. It codes for CATSRVLHARRTSGRGETQYF.

This clone was observed once. This chain joins TRBV9 and TRBJ2-1, with TRBD2 matching over 9 bases. The germline V gene encodes CDR1 SGDLS and CDR2 YYNGEE. V was pared by 3 bases and J by 0 bases, with 4 bases of the junction left unmatched. The CDR3 has 16 amino acids. The CDR3 nucleotides read TGTGCCAGCAGCGGCCTTAGCGGGAGCTCCTACAATGAGCAGTTCTTC. Translated: CASSGLSGSSYNEQFF.